Given below is one TCR beta chain in context. Its target is not known. Deletions cut 3 bases from V and 3 bases from J, with 8 bases between. This CDR3 spans 14 amino acids. CDR1 and CDR2 (germline): KGHSH, LQKENI. Produced via immunoSEQ multiplex PCR; TCRdb's table is partial and in-frame only. Of 130,000 to 150,000 clones in the sample, 70% to 90% are singletons; the top ten hold 7% to 9%. This specimen comes from a study of cytomegalovirus exposure and HLA in healthy donors. Study-wide results and caveats: The tendency of first-cohort TCR clusters to co-occur in the 90 to 150 validation repertoires emerged from a later analysis. Specificity of a few CMV-associated chains for CMV antigens was verified in vitro.

The rearrangement joins TRBV18 to TRBJ2-2, with D perhaps TRBD2 (5 bases). This sequence was found in a woman under 30 in good health and CMV-seropositive. Sequencing was performed on PBMCs. Here the CDR3 DNA reads TGTGCCAGCTCACCCGGACTGCACACCGGGGAGCTGTTTTTT. Translation: CASSPGLHTGELFF.